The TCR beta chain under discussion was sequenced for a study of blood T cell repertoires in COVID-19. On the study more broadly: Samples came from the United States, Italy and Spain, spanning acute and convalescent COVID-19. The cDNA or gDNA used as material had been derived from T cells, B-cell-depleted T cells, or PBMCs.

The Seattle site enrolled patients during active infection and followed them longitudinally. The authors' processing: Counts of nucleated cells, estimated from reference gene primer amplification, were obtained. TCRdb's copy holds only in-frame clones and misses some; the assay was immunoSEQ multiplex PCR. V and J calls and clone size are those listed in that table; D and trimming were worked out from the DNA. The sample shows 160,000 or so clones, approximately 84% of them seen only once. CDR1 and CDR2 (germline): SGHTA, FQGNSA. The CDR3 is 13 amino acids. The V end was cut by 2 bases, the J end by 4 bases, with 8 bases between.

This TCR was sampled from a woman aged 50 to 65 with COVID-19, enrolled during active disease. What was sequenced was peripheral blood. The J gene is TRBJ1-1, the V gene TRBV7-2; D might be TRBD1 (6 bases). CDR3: CASSLKGGTEAFF. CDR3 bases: TGTGCCAGCAGCTTAAAAGGGGGCACTGAAGCTTTCTTT.